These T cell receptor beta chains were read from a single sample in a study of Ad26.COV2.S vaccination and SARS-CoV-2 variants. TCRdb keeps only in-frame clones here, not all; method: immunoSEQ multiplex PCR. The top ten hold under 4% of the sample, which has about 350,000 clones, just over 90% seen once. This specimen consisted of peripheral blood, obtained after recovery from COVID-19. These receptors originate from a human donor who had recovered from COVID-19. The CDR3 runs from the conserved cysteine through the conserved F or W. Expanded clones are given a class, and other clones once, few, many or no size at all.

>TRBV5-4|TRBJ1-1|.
CASSMWTGGNTEAFF
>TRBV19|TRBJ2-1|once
CASSPKGTYNEQFF
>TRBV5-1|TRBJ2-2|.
CASSVGGGELFF
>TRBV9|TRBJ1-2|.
CASSVAAGTGDWDGYTF
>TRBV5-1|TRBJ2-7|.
CASSLGTSGFYEQYF
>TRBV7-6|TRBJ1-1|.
CASSLGGLGTEAFF
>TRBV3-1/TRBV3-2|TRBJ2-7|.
CASSPVNLYEQYF
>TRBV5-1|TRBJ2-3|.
CASSVRQGSDTQYF
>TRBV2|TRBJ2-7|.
CAIPRDRGNYEQYF
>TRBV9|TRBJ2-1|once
CASSVVGLAINEQFF
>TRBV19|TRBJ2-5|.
CASSRSRGRGETQYF
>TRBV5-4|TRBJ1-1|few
CASSSRTGQGTEAFF
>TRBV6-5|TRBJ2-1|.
CASSFLAGGPAEQFF
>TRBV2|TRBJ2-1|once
CASSGRGGSSYNEQFF
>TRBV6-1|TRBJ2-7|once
CASSEGTRPYEQYF
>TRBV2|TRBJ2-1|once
CASRVNTISYNEQFF
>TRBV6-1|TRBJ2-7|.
CASSEGGGQLLF
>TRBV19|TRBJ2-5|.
CASSMSRVETQYF
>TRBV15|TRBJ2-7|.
CATSRDWTGGAYEQYF
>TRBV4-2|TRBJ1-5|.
CASSQDPRQNQPQHF
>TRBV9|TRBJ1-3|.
CASSFGPVNTIYF
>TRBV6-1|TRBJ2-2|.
CASSDRGTSERTGELFF
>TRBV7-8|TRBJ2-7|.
CASTPSVGTSVYEQYF
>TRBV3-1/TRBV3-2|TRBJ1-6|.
CASSLQGAGPLHF
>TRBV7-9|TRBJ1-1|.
CASRVQEAGEAFF
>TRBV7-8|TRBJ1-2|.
CASSLAAEDYGYTF
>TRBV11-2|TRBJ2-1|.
CASSLGRGRANEQFF
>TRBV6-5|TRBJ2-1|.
CASRDRVAYNEQFF
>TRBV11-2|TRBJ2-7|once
CASSLDGGMGEQYF
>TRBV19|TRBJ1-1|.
CASSPTRMNTEAFF
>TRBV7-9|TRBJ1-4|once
CASSLARAGEEKLFF
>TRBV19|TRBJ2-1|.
CASSVTENEQFF
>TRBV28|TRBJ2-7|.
CASSFRARGEQYF
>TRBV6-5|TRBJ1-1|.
CASVADTEAFF
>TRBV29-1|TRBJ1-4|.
CSVAGGEGEKLFF
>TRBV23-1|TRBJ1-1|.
CASSSQGGGNTEAFF
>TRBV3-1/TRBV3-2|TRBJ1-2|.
CASSQATGTGATFNYGYTF